The sequence of this TCR beta chain was determined in a study of shared clonotypes between healthy human individuals. Study conclusions and caveats: Richness estimates generally favored naive over memory subsets.

V dropped 2 bases and J dropped 5 bases, with 9 bases sitting between them. The CDR3 loop spans 13 amino acids. CDR1 and CDR2 from the germline V gene are SGHTA and FQGTGA. In regard to this clone: Its cognate antigen is unknown.

CD45RA-negative memory and CD45RA+ naive subsets were split from the CD4+ cells. Assay execution took place at the deep level. Method: immunoSEQ multiplex PCR; TCRdb's copy keeps in-frame clones and lacks some. The sample lists roughly 2,300,000 clones, less than 95% occurring once. The clonotype originates from a man younger than 30 in good health. Some clones in this sample may be carry-over from other donors' samples. The V call is TRBV7-3, the J call TRBJ1-1; D uncertain. Specimen: naive CD4+ T cells from PBMCs. Subset here: CD45RA+ positively selected. CDR3 coding DNA: TGTGCCAGCAGCTTACAGGACGGGACTGAAGCTTTCTTT. Translated, it gives CASSLQDGTEAFF.